The 3 T cell receptor beta chains in this list originate from one sample, sequenced in a study of blood T cell repertoires in COVID-19. Method: immunoSEQ multiplex PCR; TCRdb's copy keeps in-frame clones and lacks some. The top ten hold 3.5% to 4.5% of the sample, which has tens of thousands of clones, around 84% seen once. The specimen sequenced was peripheral blood. Receptor source: a man aged 50-59 years with acute or convalescent COVID-19.

The chain is built from TRBV12-3 or TRBV12-4 and TRBJ1-5; D gene uncertain. V shed 7 bases and J shed 4 bases, with 11 bases lying between them. The CDR3 is 13 residues long. The CDR3 nucleotides are TGTGCCAGCAACCGCCTGGCAAATCAGCCCCAGCATTTT. Residues: CASNRLANQPQHF.

The chain uses TRBV24-1 and TRBJ2-2, with 8 bases fitting TRBD1. CDR3 length: 14 amino acids. With V trimmed by 4 bases and J by 8 bases, 5 bases remained unmatched. Germline loops: CDR1 KGHDR, CDR2 SFDVKD. The CDR3 DNA follows: TGTGCCACCAGTGAGCGGACAGGGTTGGGGGAGCTGTTTTTT. This translates into CATSERTGLGELFF.

The gene calls are TRBV2 and TRBJ2-1; possible D gene TRBD2, 6 bases. The CDR3 length is 15 residues. V shed 7 bases and J shed 1 base, with 14 bases lying between them. Germline V gene data show CDR1 as SNHLY and CDR2 as FYNNEI. The CDR3 is CASKERRESYNEQFF. Here the CDR3 DNA reads TGTGCCAGCAAAGAGAGACGGGAGTCCTACAATGAGCAGTTCTTC.